These 27 T cell receptor beta chains share one sample of origin, sequenced in a study of glioma-infiltrating T cells after dendritic cell vaccination (dated by TCRdb to the mid-2010s). Libraries were made using the immunoSEQ multiplex PCR assay. TCRdb re-hosts the immuneACCESS table, in-frame sequences only. Its copies lack some clones; in the studies checked, an unresolved V gene accounts for under half of them, and the cause for the rest is not known. The table for this sample lists almost 90,000 clones; 80% to 85% of them were counted only once. Of the sample, around 7% is held by the ten largest clones. This sample's time point label indicates: after dendritic cell vaccination, including at tumor progression/relapse. The sequencing here drew on blood, taken after dendritic cell vaccination. All receptors derive from a human donor with glioblastoma.

The rearrangement links TRBV11-1 to TRBJ1-6; D is perhaps TRBD1 (6 bases). The CDR3 has 12 residues. The ends were cut back, 2 bases at V and 15 bases at J, with 11 bases in the middle. CDR1 is SGHAT and CDR2 is FQDESV in the germline V gene (reference sequence). CDR3: CASSLRGRYLHF. CDR3 in DNA: TGTGCCAGCAGCTTAAGGGGGAGATACCTCCACTTT.

The rearrangement uses TRBV29-1 and TRBJ2-3; D is unresolved. This CDR3 spans 11 amino acids. Germline V gene lookup returns CDR1 SQVTM and CDR2 ANQGSEA. V gave up 7 bases and J gave up 6 bases, with 11 bases separating them. Here the CDR3 reads CSAGQTDTQYF. The CDR3 DNA is TGCAGCGCTGGGCAGACGGATACGCAGTATTTT.

The chain joins TRBV9 to TRBJ2-4; 7 bases line up with TRBD1. The length of the CDR3 is 14 residues. CDR1 is SGDLS and CDR2 is YYNGEE in the germline V gene. The V gene end was trimmed by 4 bases and the J gene end by 5 bases; junction bases not matched to a gene: 6. Here the CDR3 reads CASSPGTVQNIQYF. Written as DNA, the CDR3 is TGTGCCAGCAGCCCTGGGACAGTACAAAACATTCAGTACTTC.

CDR3 loop: CASSQEGRTTEAFF. In DNA form, the CDR3 reads TGTGCCAGCAGCCAAGAGGGGCGGACGACTGAAGCTTTCTTT. This rearrangement joins TRBV4-2 to TRBJ1-1, with a possible D match to TRBD1 (5 bases). Trimming shortened V by 0 bases and J by 5 bases, and 10 bases separated the two germline ends. The germline CDR1 and CDR2 sequences are LGHNA and YNFKEQ. The CDR3 extends over 14 amino acids.

V usage is TRBV5-6 and J usage is TRBJ1-1; TRBD1 aligns across 11 bases. V lost 2 bases to trimming and J lost 11 bases; unmatched junction nucleotides: 14. The CDR3 sequence is 16 residues long. Per germline, CDR1 SGHDT and CDR2 YYEEEE. The CDR3 nucleotides are TGTGCCAGCAGCTTAGTGCCCGGGACAGGGGGTAGTGGGGCTTTCTTT. This sequence encodes CASSLVPGTGGSGAFF.

This clone showed up just once. V is TRBV5-4 and J is TRBJ1-1; 7 bases are a match to TRBD1. V lost 4 bases and J lost 5; bases outside the gene matches: 5. CDR1 and CDR2 (germline): SGHNT, YYREEE (reference sequence). CDR3 size: 13 residues. CDR3 coding DNA: TGTGCCAGCAGCCCAGACAGGGTGACTGAAGCTTTCTTT. This gives the protein CASSPDRVTEAFF.

V usage is TRBV4-3 and J usage is TRBJ2-7; 7 bases are shared with TRBD1. The V segment lost 3 bases and the J segment 6 bases; nucleotides outside the gene matches: 8. This CDR3 is 14 amino acids long. The germline V gene has CDR1 LGHNA and CDR2 YSLEER. As DNA, the CDR3 is TGCGCCAGCAGCCAGTCCGACAGGGTCGGCGAGCAGTACTTC. Its translation is CASSQSDRVGEQYF.

The V gene is TRBV25-1, the J gene TRBJ2-2; 10 nucleotides agree with TRBD1. Per the germline V gene, CDR1 is MGHDK and CDR2 is SYGVNS. This CDR3 is built from 14 residues. J gave up 4 bases and V 7 bases, and 3 bases lay outside the gene matches. The CDR3 DNA sequence: TGTGCCAGCACAGACAGGGGGCCCACCGGGGAGCTGTTTTTT. Encoded protein: CASTDRGPTGELFF.

This clone was recorded only once. The rearrangement links TRBV7-6 to TRBJ2-2, with TRBD1 identical over 9 bases. Germline CDR1 SGHVS, CDR2 FNYEAQ. There are 15 residues in the CDR3. The junction had 9 bases not matched to a gene; V was cut back by 7 bases and J by 6 bases. The CDR3 loop is CASKPGTGIAGELFF. The CDR3 DNA follows: TGTGCCAGCAAACCCGGGACAGGGATAGCCGGGGAGCTGTTTTTT. Using reference TRBV7-6 and TRBJ2-2 for the parts outside the CDR3, the full variable domain is GAGVSQSPRYKVTKRGQDVALRCDPISGHVSLYWYRQALGQGPEFLTYFNYEAQQDKSGLPNDRFSAERPEGSISTLTIQRTEQRDSAMYRCASKPGTGIAGELFFGEGSRLTVL.

The chain uses TRBV2 and TRBJ1-2; maybe TRBD1 (6 bases). There are 14 residues in the CDR3. Germline V CDR1 and CDR2: SNHLY, FYNNEI. V lost 2 bases and J 4 bases, leaving 11 bases between the germline ends. The CDR3 DNA reads as TGTGCCAGCAGTGAAAGAGGGGGTGGCTATGGCTACACCTTC. This translates into CASSERGGGYGYTF. The variable domain in full, with the rest retrieved from reference TRBV2 and TRBJ1-2, is EPEVTQTPSHQVTQMGQEVILRCVPISNHLYFYWYRQILGQKVEFLVSFYNNEISEKSEIFDDQFSVERPDGSNFTLKIRSTKLEDSAMYFCASSERGGGYGYTFGSGTRLTVV.

This chain joins TRBV13 and TRBJ1-3; 9 bases are shared with TRBD1. J gave up 4 bases and V 5 bases, and 9 bases lay outside the gene matches. Germline V lookup: CDR1 PRHDT, CDR2 FYEKMQ (reference sequence). This CDR3 spans 16 amino acids. CDR3 residues: CASSPRGQGAGNTIYF. CDR3 coding DNA: TGTGCCAGCAGCCCCCGGGGACAGGGTGCGGGAAACACCATATATTTT.

V is TRBV11-3 and J is TRBJ1-6; possibly TRBD1 for D (6 bases). Trimming removed 4 bases at V and 10 bases at J, with 11 bases between. From germline, CDR1 is SGHNT and CDR2 YENEEA. The CDR3 totals 13 residues. CDR3 in amino acids: CASSSTRGSPLHF. The CDR3 DNA is TGTGCCAGCAGCTCAACCAGGGGATCACCCCTCCACTTT.

J is TRBJ2-2 and V is TRBV7-2; D call uncertain. CDR1 SGHTA and CDR2 FQGNSA come from the germline V gene. V was trimmed by 4 bases and J by 4 bases, leaving 10 bases between them. This CDR3 contains 14 residues. The DNA for the CDR3 is TGTGCCAGCAGCTCCCCATGGCTCACCGGGGAGCTGTTTTTT. Translated, it gives CASSSPWLTGELFF.

V is TRBV5-4 and J is TRBJ2-2; 7 bases line up with TRBD1. CDR1 and CDR2 (germline): SGHNT, YYREEE (reference sequence). J was trimmed by 3 bases and V by 3 bases; bases with no gene match: 2. CDR3 size: 14 residues. CDR3 sequence (DNA): TGTGCCAGCAGCTCAGGACAGGACACCGGGGAGCTGTTTTTT. Translating gives CASSSGQDTGELFF.

This clone showed up just once. This chain links TRBV29-1 with TRBJ1-4; TRBD1 matches at 7 bases. V lost 5 bases to trimming and J lost 0 bases; unmatched junction nucleotides: 6. The germline V gene has CDR1 SQVTM and CDR2 ANQGSEA. The CDR3 consists of 15 residues. CDR3 nucleotide sequence: TGCAGCGTTAGGGACAGCCCTGCAACTAATGAAAAACTGTTTTTT. It encodes CSVRDSPATNEKLFF.

The chain is built from TRBV6-4 and TRBJ1-1; the D is unclear. The germline V gene has CDR1 MRHNA and CDR2 SNTAGT. CDR3 size: 13 residues. Between the trimmed V and J ends, which lost 6 bases and 1 base, there was a span of 9 bases. The chain's CDR3 is CASSATANTEAFF. As DNA, the CDR3 is TGTGCCAGCAGCGCTACAGCGAACACTGAAGCTTTCTTT.

The chain links TRBV5-1 to TRBJ1-1; TRBD1 matches 11 bases. Losses at the gene ends were 0 bases for V and 5 bases for J; bases not matched to a gene: 3. Germline-derived CDR1 and CDR2 are SGHRS and YFSETQ. The CDR3 runs to 15 residues. Here the CDR3 reads CASSLAGQGGTEAFF. The CDR3 DNA is TGCGCCAGCAGCTTGGCGGGACAGGGGGGGACTGAAGCTTTCTTT.

This clone has just one count. CDR3 sequence (DNA): TGTGCCAGCAGCCCCGACAGGGAGGAAGGTCAGCCCCAGCATTTT. Its protein product is CASSPDREEGQPQHF. The V and J genes are TRBV5-8 and TRBJ1-5; 7 positions match TRBD1. The junction had 10 bases not matched to a gene; V was cut back by 4 bases and J by 6 bases. This CDR3 has 15 residues. From germline, CDR1 is SGHTS and CDR2 YDEGEE. Complete variable domain (other parts from reference TRBV5-8 and TRBJ1-5): EAGVTQSPTHLIKTRGQQATLRCSPISGHTSVYWYQQALGLGLQFLLWYDEGEERNRGNFPPRFSGRQFPNYSSELNVNALELEDSALYLCASSPDREEGQPQHFGDGTRLSIL.

This clone came up a few times. The V gene is TRBV2, the J gene TRBJ1-2; tentatively, D is TRBD1 (6 bases). Per germline, CDR1 SNHLY and CDR2 FYNNEI. The V gene lost 0 bases and the J gene lost 7 bases, with 15 bases spanning the gap. The CDR3 sequence is 15 residues long. This CDR3 is CASSEAPGGHSGYTF. CDR3 coding DNA: TGTGCCAGCAGTGAAGCGCCGGGGGGCCATTCTGGCTACACCTTC.

The rearrangement uses TRBV10-3 and TRBJ1-2, with D perhaps matching TRBD1 (5 bases). The V and J ends lost 0 bases and 5 bases respectively, with 10 bases between them. Germline lookup yields CDR1 ENHRY and CDR2 SYGVKD. The length of the CDR3 is 14 residues. CDR3 nucleotides: TGTGCCATCAGTGAGTCGGGGGGTCTATATGGCTACACCTTC. It specifies CAISESGGLYGYTF.

The V and J genes are TRBV29-1 and TRBJ1-2; TRBD1 might be the D (6 bases). V shed 4 bases and J shed 8 bases, with 14 bases lying between them. CDR3 size: 12 residues. Germline CDR1 is SQVTM and CDR2 is ANQGSEA. The CDR3 spells CSVVRGLEGYTF. CDR3 nucleotides: TGCAGCGTTGTGCGGGGGCTGGAGGGCTACACCTTC.

V gene TRBV15 combines with J gene TRBJ2-3; 8 bases line up with TRBD1. Trimming took 2 bases from V and 2 from J; bases not matched to a gene: 6. The germline CDR1 and CDR2 sequences are LNHNV and YYDKDF (reference sequence). The CDR3 loop spans 16 amino acids. The CDR3 sequence is CATSRLRTGYTDTQYF. The CDR3 DNA reads as TGTGCCACCAGCAGACTTCGGACAGGGTACACAGATACGCAGTATTTT.

V usage is TRBV18 and J usage is TRBJ1-5, with D perhaps TRBD1 (6 bases). The CDR3 is made up of 14 amino acids. Germline V lookup: CDR1 KGHSH, CDR2 LQKENI. The V end lost 1 base, the J end lost 4 bases, and 8 bases lay between the germline ends. The CDR3 spells CASSPQGQNQPQHF. For the CDR3, the DNA is TGTGCCAGCTCACCACAGGGACAAAATCAGCCCCAGCATTTT. Looking up the rest from reference TRBV18 and TRBJ1-5 gives the full variable domain: NAGVMQNPRHLVRRRGQEARLRCSPMKGHSHVYWYRQLPEEGLKFMVYLQKENIIDESGMPKERFSAEFPKEGPSILRIQQVVRGDSAAYFCASSPQGQNQPQHFGDGTRLSIL.

This clone occurred once. This chain uses TRBV30 with TRBJ2-2; no definite D call. Germline V lookup: CDR1 GTSNPN, CDR2 SVGIG (reference sequence). CDR3 length: 12 residues. The V and J ends lost 3 bases and 5 bases respectively, with 7 bases between them. The CDR3 DNA is TGTGCCTGGAGGTACGGGACCGGGGAGCTGTTTTTT. Encoded protein: CAWRYGTGELFF. The entire variable domain, with the rest obtained from reference TRBV30 and TRBJ2-2, is as follows: SQTIHQWPATLVQPVGSPLSLECTVEGTSNPNLYWYRQAAGRGLQLLFYSVGIGQISSEVPQNLSASRPQDRQFILSSKKLLLSDSGFYLCAWRYGTGELFFGEGSRLTVL.

V usage is TRBV6-5 and J usage is TRBJ1-2, with 9 bases lining up with TRBD1. The V gene end was trimmed by 2 bases and the J gene end by 7 bases; junction bases not matched to a gene: 5. Looked up from germline, CDR1 is MNHEY and CDR2 is SVGAGI. This CDR3 comprises 14 residues. The CDR3, as DNA: TGTGCCAGCAGTTACCTGGACAGGGGAGTTGGCTACACCTTC. Encoded protein: CASSYLDRGVGYTF.

The chain recombines TRBV7-2 with TRBJ1-3; D gene uncertain. The CDR3 contains 13 residues. V lost 0 bases, J lost 7 bases, and 7 bases lay in between. The germline CDR1 and CDR2 sequences are SGHTA and FQGNSA. The CDR3 protein is CASSLAGGNTIYF. Here the CDR3 DNA reads TGTGCCAGCAGCTTAGCCGGCGGGAACACCATATATTTT.

In the case of this clone: The junction does not match germline at one end; this may be a read error. The chain links TRBV5-1 to TRBJ2-2; 10 nucleotides match TRBD1. CDR1 is SGHRS and CDR2 is YFSETQ in the germline V gene. This CDR3 comprises 15 residues. The CDR3 loop is CASSGRTGGDGEPFF. CDR3 bases: TGCGCCAGCAGCGGGCGGACAGGGGGTGACGGGGAGCCGTTTTTT.